Detailed here is one T cell receptor (beta chain). What it binds is unknown. The table came from immunoSEQ multiplex PCR; TCRdb's copy has only in-frame clones and leaves some out. The profile shows around 50,000 clones, about 91% of them singletons. These data come from a study of PD-1 blockade in classical Hodgkin lymphoma. Overall study context: Nivolumab was administered to patients intravenously at 3 mg/kg every 2 weeks. Study-wide points: The CD4+ diversity rise by C4D1 was clearest in complete responders.

No patient escaped relapse after autologous stem cell transplantation, and brentuximab vedotin exposure varied. The sample was peripheral blood mononuclear cells (PBMCs), taken before the second cycle of nivolumab. The source of this sequence is a human donor with classical Hodgkin lymphoma.

CDR3 bases: TGCGCCAGCAGCCAAGAACCGGGCGGGGCTTTCTACAATGAGCAGTTCTTC. The encoded protein is CASSQEPGGAFYNEQFF. The chain uses TRBV4-1 and TRBJ2-1; weak D call: TRBD2 (6 bases). This CDR3 spans 17 amino acids. CDR1 and CDR2 (germline): MGHRA, YSYEKL. V was pared by 0 bases and J by 3 bases, with 15 bases between.